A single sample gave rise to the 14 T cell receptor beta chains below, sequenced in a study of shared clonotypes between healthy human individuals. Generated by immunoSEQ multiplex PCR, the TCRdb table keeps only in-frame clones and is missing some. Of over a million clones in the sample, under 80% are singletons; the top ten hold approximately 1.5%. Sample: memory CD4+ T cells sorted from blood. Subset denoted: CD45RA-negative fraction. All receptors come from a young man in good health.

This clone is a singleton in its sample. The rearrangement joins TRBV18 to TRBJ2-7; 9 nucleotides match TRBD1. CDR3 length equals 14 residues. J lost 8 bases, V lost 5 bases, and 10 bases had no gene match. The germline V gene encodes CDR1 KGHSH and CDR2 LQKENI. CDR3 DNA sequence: TGTGCCAGCTCAGAGGACAGGGGTGGGGTAAAGCAGTACTTC. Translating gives CASSEDRGGVKQYF.

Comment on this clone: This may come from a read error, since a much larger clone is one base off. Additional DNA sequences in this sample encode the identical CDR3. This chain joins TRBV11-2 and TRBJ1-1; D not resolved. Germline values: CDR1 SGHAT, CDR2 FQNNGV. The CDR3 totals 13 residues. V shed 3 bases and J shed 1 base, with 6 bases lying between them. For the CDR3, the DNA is TGTGCCAGCAGCTTGACCGAGAACACTGAAGCTTTCTTT. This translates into CASSLTENTEAFF.

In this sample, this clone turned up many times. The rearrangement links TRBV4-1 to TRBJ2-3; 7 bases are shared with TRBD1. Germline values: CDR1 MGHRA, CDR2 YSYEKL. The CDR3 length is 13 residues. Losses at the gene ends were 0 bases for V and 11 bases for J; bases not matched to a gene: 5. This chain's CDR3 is CASSQERPGGQYF. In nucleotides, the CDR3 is TGCGCCAGCAGCCAAGAGCGGCCAGGGGGGCAGTATTTT.

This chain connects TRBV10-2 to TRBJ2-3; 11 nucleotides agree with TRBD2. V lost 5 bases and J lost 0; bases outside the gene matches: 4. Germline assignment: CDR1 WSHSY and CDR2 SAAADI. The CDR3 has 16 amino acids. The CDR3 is CASSFSGRGSTDTQYF. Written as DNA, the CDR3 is TGCGCCAGCAGTTTTAGCGGGAGGGGTAGCACAGATACGCAGTATTTT.

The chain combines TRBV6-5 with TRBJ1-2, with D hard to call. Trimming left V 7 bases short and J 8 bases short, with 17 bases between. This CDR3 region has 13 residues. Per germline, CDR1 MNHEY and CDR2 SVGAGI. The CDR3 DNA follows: TGTGCCAGCACCTCCTCCCAAGGCCACGGCTACACCTTC. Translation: CASTSSQGHGYTF.

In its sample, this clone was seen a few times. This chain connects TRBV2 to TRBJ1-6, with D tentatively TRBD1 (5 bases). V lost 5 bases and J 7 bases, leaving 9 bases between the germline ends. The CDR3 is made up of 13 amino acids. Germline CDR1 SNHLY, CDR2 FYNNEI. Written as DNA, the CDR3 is TGTGCCAGCAGTTCCGCAGGGAATTCACCCCTCCACTTT. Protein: CASSSAGNSPLHF.

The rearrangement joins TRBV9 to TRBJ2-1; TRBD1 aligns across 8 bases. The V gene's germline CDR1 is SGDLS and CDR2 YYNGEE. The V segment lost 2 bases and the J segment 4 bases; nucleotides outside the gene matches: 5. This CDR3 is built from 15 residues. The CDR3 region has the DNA TGTGCCAGCAGCGTTAAGGGACAGGCATACAATGAGCAGTTCTTC. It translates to CASSVKGQAYNEQFF.

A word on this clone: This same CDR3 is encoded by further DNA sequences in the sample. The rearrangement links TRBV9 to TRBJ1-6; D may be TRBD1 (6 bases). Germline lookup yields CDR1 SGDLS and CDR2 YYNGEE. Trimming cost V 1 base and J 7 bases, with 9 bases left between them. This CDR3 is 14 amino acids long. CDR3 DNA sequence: TGTGCCAGCAGCGTACTACAGGGCAATTCACCCCTCCACTTT. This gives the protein CASSVLQGNSPLHF. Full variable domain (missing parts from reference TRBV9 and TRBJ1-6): DSGVTQTPKHLITATGQRVTLRCSPRSGDLSVYWYQQSLDQGLQFLIQYYNGEERAKGNILERFSAQQFPDLHSELNLSSLELGDSALYFCASSVLQGNSPLHFGNGTRLTVT.

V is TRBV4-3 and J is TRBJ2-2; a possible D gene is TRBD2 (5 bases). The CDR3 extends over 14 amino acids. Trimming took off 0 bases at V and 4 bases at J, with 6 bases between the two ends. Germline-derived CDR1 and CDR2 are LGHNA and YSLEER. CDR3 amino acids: CASSQEGATGELFF. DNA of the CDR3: TGCGCCAGCAGCCAAGAGGGAGCCACCGGGGAGCTGTTTTTT.

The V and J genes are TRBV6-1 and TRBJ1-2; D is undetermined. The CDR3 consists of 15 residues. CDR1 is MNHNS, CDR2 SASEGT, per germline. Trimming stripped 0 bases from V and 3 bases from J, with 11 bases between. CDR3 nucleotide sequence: TGTGCCAGCAGTGAAGCGAGGGTTAGGGACTATGGCTACACCTTC. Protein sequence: CASSEARVRDYGYTF.

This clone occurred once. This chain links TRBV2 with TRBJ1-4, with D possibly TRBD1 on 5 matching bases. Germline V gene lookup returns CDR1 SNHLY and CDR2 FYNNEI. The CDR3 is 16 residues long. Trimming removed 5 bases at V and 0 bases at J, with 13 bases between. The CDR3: CASSLGTRTTNEKLFF. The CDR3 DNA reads TGTGCCAGCAGTCTAGGGACGCGGACAACTAATGAAAAACTGTTTTTT.

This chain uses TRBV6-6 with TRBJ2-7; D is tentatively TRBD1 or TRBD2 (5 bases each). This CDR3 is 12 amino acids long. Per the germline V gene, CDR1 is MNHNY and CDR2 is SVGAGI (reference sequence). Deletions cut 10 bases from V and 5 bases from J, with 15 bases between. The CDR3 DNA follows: TGTGCCATCCGTTCGTTGGGGGACGAGCAGTACTTC. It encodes CAIRSLGDEQYF.

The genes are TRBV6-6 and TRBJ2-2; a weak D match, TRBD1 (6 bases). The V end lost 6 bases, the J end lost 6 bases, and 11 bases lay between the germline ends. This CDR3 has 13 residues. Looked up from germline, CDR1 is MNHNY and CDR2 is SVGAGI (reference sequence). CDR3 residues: CASSYEGAGELFF. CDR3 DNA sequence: TGTGCCAGCAGCTACGAGGGGGCCGGGGAGCTGTTTTTT.

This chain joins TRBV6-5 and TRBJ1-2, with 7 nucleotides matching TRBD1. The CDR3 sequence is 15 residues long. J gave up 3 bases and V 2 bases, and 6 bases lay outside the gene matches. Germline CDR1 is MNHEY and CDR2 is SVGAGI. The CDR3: CASSYEGQSHYGYTF. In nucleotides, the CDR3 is TGTGCCAGCAGTTACGAGGGACAGTCGCACTATGGCTACACCTTC.